The entry below describes one T cell receptor (beta chain). Assay: immunoSEQ multiplex PCR; the TCRdb copy retains only in-frame clones and omits some. Here the sample spans 250,000 to 350,000 clones, 90% being singletons. This entry belongs to a study of blood T cell repertoires in COVID-19. Study-level information: From the United States, Italy and Spain came samples of acute and convalescent COVID-19.

The receptor was derived from a woman under 30 with acute COVID-19. The sample taken for sequencing was PBMCs or T cells enriched from blood (not recorded which).

DNA for the CDR3: TGTGCCAGCAGCCCTCCTATTGAGGGCTTGAACACTGAAGCTTTCTTT. It codes for CASSPPIEGLNTEAFF. The rearrangement uses TRBV3-1 (or the pseudogene TRBV3-2) and TRBJ1-1; D unresolved. CDR1 is LGHDT, CDR2 YNNKEL, per germline (reference sequence). The CDR3 sequence is 16 residues long. V was pared by 4 bases and J by 0 bases, with 15 bases between.